Given below is one TCR beta chain in context. Its antigen is unidentified. This sample stems from a study of response to subunit inactivated influenza vaccine. V shed 3 bases and J 2 bases; nucleotides not matched to a gene: 8. The CDR3 runs to 16 residues. Germline V gene data show CDR1 as SQVTM and CDR2 as ANQGSEA. Study-level results: Each seasonal influenza vaccination, the authors suggested, recruits few new T cells.

TCRdb ran MiXCR on the RT-PCR reads and lists one entry per CDR3 protein. In the table there are about 160,000 distinct CDR3 sequences, about 10% of which are singletons. The specimen comprised CD8+ T cells sorted from PBMCs, sampled around 25 months after vaccination. The chain carries TRBV29-1 and TRBJ2-7; 12 positions match TRBD1. This receptor was obtained from a man between 50 and 75 years old who received an inactivated influenza vaccine. CDR3 sequence (DNA): TGCAGCGTTGAGGGGGGCGGGACAGGGGGCCCCTACGAGCAGTACTTC. It yields the protein CSVEGGGTGGPYEQYF.